The clone carrying this T cell receptor (beta chain) appeared once. Germline V gives CDR1 SGHTA, CDR2 FQGNSA. The CDR3 length is 12 residues. Trimming took 3 bases from V and 8 from J, leaving 10 bases between them. The data originate from a study of blood T cell repertoires in COVID-19. Study-wide background: Sites in the United States, Italy and Spain provided acute and convalescent COVID-19 samples. The analysed material was cDNA or gDNA that came from T cells, B-cell-depleted T cells, or PBMCs.

Authors' processing steps: It was from reference gene primer amplification that nucleated cell counts were estimated. Measured with immunoSEQ multiplex PCR; TCRdb has only the in-frame clones, and not every one. Clonal size and the V and J genes are those of that table, whereas D and trimming came from the DNA. This table holds under 95,000 clones, 80% to 90% found once. The chain uses TRBV7-2 and TRBJ1-2; TRBD1 is a possible D gene (5 bases). The source is a human donor in a cohort sampled during active COVID-19. The sequencing sample was made of peripheral blood. CDR3 nucleotide sequence: TGTGCCAGCAGCTTGGGGAGGGACGGCTACACCTTC. Translation: CASSLGRDGYTF.